A selection of T cell receptor beta chains follows, all from one sample in a study of blood T cell repertoires in COVID-19. Libraries were prepared by immunoSEQ multiplex PCR; TCRdb keeps only in-frame clonotypes and omits some of them. Of more than 200,000 clones in the sample, less than 90% were seen once. The sequencing input was peripheral blood. These receptors were taken from a man aged 70-80 years with acute or convalescent COVID-19. CDR3s include the opening cysteine and the closing phenylalanine or tryptophan. The D gene is left open where the match is weak. The size of a clone is reported for some rows only, either as once, few or many, or as a class for expanded clones.

TRBV28	TRBJ2-5	TRBD2	NA	CASSLKRTSAPERETQYF	TGTGCCAGCAGTTTAAAGAGGACTAGCGCGCCTGAAAGGGAGACCCAGTACTTC
TRBV7-9	TRBJ2-1	TRBD2	NA	CASSSTGTSGLYNEQFF	TGTGCCAGCAGCAGCACCGGGACTAGCGGATTATACAATGAGCAGTTCTTC
TRBV5-6	TRBJ2-7	NA	NA	CASSRDITYEQYF	TGTGCCAGCAGCCGGGACATAACCTACGAGCAGTACTTC
TRBV5-4	TRBJ1-1	TRBD1	few	CASSWGGTDTEAFF	TGTGCCAGCAGCTGGGGTGGGACAGACACTGAAGCTTTCTTT
TRBV5-5	TRBJ1-5	NA	NA	CASSFTDRWGNQPQHF	TGTGCCAGCAGCTTTACCGACAGGTGGGGCAATCAGCCCCAGCATTTT
TRBV5-1	TRBJ2-3	TRBD1	NA	CASRQGQSTDTQYF	TGCGCCAGCAGGCAGGGACAGAGCACAGATACGCAGTATTTT
TRBV27	TRBJ2-2	TRBD2	many	CASSPGLAGELFF	TGTGCCAGCAGTCCGGGACTAGCGGGAGAGCTGTTTTTT
TRBV9	TRBJ2-1	NA	NA	CASSVTPTSMGNEQFF	TGTGCCAGCAGCGTAACCCCGACTAGTATGGGCAATGAGCAGTTCTTC
TRBV27	TRBJ2-5	NA	NA	CASSSALGGQETQYF	TGTGCCAGCAGTTCCGCCCTGGGGGGCCAAGAGACCCAGTACTTC
TRBV5-1	TRBJ1-1	TRBD1	many	CASSSRTGGNTEAFF	TGCGCCAGCAGCTCCAGGACAGGAGGGAACACTGAAGCTTTCTTT
TRBV10-2	TRBJ1-1	NA	NA	CASRYRSNTEAFF	TGCGCCAGCAGGTACAGGTCAAACACTGAAGCTTTCTTT
TRBV5-3	TRBJ2-1	TRBD2	NA	CARSLRQSGRDLNEQFF	TGTGCCAGAAGCTTGAGGCAGAGCGGGAGGGACTTGAATGAGCAGTTCTTC
TRBV5-1	TRBJ2-3	TRBD1	NA	CASSALQGTDTQYF	TGCGCCAGCAGCGCGCTACAGGGGACAGATACGCAGTATTTT
TRBV10-3	TRBJ1-2	NA	NA	CAISGNFGGYGYTF	TGTGCCATCAGTGGTAACTTCGGGGGATATGGCTACACCTTC
TRBV5-4	TRBJ1-2	TRBD1	NA	CASSPPSRGQVYGYTF	TGTGCCAGCAGCCCCCCTAGCAGGGGGCAAGTCTATGGCTACACCTTC
TRBV4-3	TRBJ1-1	NA	NA	CASSQLNPPGDTEAFF	TGCGCCAGCAGCCAATTAAATCCCCCAGGGGACACTGAAGCTTTCTTT
TRBV27	TRBJ1-4	TRBD1	NA	CASSPRGNPNEKLFF	TGTGCCAGCAGTCCCAGGGGGAACCCTAATGAAAAACTGTTTTTT
TRBV9	TRBJ2-1	TRBD2	NA	CASSGPSSGIGNEQFF	TGTGCCAGCAGCGGCCCCTCTAGCGGGATAGGCAATGAGCAGTTCTTC
TRBV15	TRBJ2-7	TRBD2	NA	CATSRPRDRGLAGAYEQYF	TGTGCCACCAGCAGGCCCCGGGACAGGGGACTAGCGGGCGCCTACGAGCAGTACTTC
TRBV7-2	TRBJ2-2	TRBD2	NA	CASSLQAGGNTGELFF	TGTGCCAGCAGCTTACAAGCGGGAGGAAACACCGGGGAGCTGTTTTTT
TRBV6-6	TRBJ2-1	TRBD2	NA	CASSLARSGRAVNEQFF	TGTGCCAGCAGTCTCGCTCGCTCCGGGAGGGCCGTCAATGAGCAGTTCTTC
TRBV13	TRBJ1-2	NA	NA	CASSRNRVRGYTF	TGTGCCAGCAGCCGAAACAGGGTACGGGGCTACACCTTC
TRBV7-3	TRBJ1-1	TRBD1	NA	CASSLFGGQGEAFF	TGTGCCAGCAGCTTATTTGGCGGACAGGGTGAAGCTTTCTTT
TRBV19	TRBJ1-2	NA	NA	CASSGTSSLEGGYTF	TGTGCCAGTAGTGGGACATCCTCACTCGAGGGGGGCTACACCTTC
TRBV7-5	TRBJ2-4	NA	NA	CVRSSLELRENIQYF	TGTGTCAGAAGCTCATTAGAACTCCGGGAAAACATTCAGTACTTC
TRBV18	TRBJ1-5	NA	NA	CASSPPDGGGNQPQHF	TGTGCCAGCTCACCTCCCGACGGAGGAGGTAATCAGCCCCAGCATTTT
TRBV5-1	TRBJ2-3	NA	NA	CASSFNGRGGTDTQYF	TGCGCCAGCAGCTTTAACGGACGGGGTGGCACAGATACGCAGTATTTT
TRBV19	TRBJ1-1	NA	NA	CASSRAGVAGNTEAFF	TGTGCCAGTAGCAGGGCGGGGGTCGCAGGGAACACTGAAGCTTTCTTT
TRBV9	TRBJ2-1	TRBD2	NA	CASSVGAGEGNEQFF	TGTGCCAGCAGCGTGGGAGCGGGAGAAGGCAATGAGCAGTTCTTC
TRBV19	TRBJ2-3	NA	NA	CASSEYQDNTDTQYF	TGTGCCAGTAGTGAGTATCAGGATAACACAGATACGCAGTATTTT
TRBV5-1	TRBJ2-3	NA	NA	CASSSQGTDTQYF	TGCGCCAGCAGCTCCCAGGGGACAGATACGCAGTATTTT
TRBV5-1	TRBJ1-4	TRBD1	NA	CASSQQGVTNEKLFF	TGCGCCAGCAGCCAACAGGGGGTCACTAATGAAAAACTGTTTTTT
TRBV5-4	TRBJ1-2	TRBD1	NA	CASSLGQGVDLYGYTF	TGTGCCAGCAGCTTGGGACAGGGGGTAGATCTCTATGGCTACACCTTC
TRBV30	TRBJ1-2	NA	NA	CAWSVRGSGGYTF	TGTGCCTGGAGTGTCCGGGGATCGGGGGGCTACACCTTC
TRBV6-5	TRBJ2-4	NA	NA	CASSSFQGGKNIQYF	TGTGCCAGCAGTTCCTTCCAGGGTGGCAAAAACATTCAGTACTTC
TRBV3-1/TRBV3-2	TRBJ1-1	NA	NA	CASSQRGYFAEAFF	TGTGCCAGCAGCCAACGGGGGTATTTTGCTGAAGCTTTCTTT
TRBV5-1	TRBJ1-6	TRBD1	NA	CASSLGGQINSPLHF	TGCGCCAGCAGCTTGGGGGGACAGATTAATTCACCCCTCCACTTT
TRBV5-4	TRBJ2-5	TRBD1	NA	CASSSLTGIGETQYF	TGTGCCAGCAGCTCCTTGACAGGGATAGGGGAGACCCAGTACTTC
TRBV6-5	TRBJ2-1	TRBD2	few	CASRPGLAGNEQFF	TGTGCCAGCAGACCGGGACTAGCGGGTAATGAGCAGTTCTTC
TRBV7-3	TRBJ1-1	NA	few	CASSSQGNTEAFF	TGTGCCAGCAGCTCTCAGGGTAACACTGAAGCTTTCTTT
TRBV3-1/TRBV3-2	TRBJ2-5	TRBD2	NA	CASSRGLAAQETQYF	TGTGCCAGCAGCCGCGGACTAGCGGCCCAAGAGACCCAGTACTTC
TRBV6-2/TRBV6-3	TRBJ2-7	NA	NA	CASSYLAHYEQYF	TGTGCCAGCAGTTATTTGGCCCACTACGAGCAGTACTTC
TRBV5-4	TRBJ1-5	TRBD1	NA	CASSTGPNQPQHF	TGTGCCAGCTCGACAGGGCCCAATCAGCCCCAGCATTTT
TRBV3-1/TRBV3-2	TRBJ2-7	NA	NA	CASSPTALTALYEQYF	TGTGCCAGCAGCCCGACAGCATTAACTGCCCTCTACGAGCAGTACTTC
TRBV27	TRBJ1-6	NA	NA	CASSFTGLTGSPLHF	TGTGCCAGCAGTTTTACAGGGCTAACGGGTTCACCCCTCCACTTT
TRBV29-1	TRBJ2-2	NA	NA	CSGIGGGTGELFF	TGCAGCGGAATCGGGGGAGGCACCGGGGAGCTGTTTTTT
TRBV19	TRBJ1-1	TRBD1	NA	CASRGWQGDTEAFF	TGTGCCAGTAGAGGGTGGCAGGGGGACACTGAAGCTTTCTTT
TRBV15	TRBJ1-1	TRBD1	NA	CATSPRSGGTEAFF	TGTGCCACCAGCCCTAGATCAGGGGGCACTGAAGCTTTCTTT
TRBV2	TRBJ2-1	TRBD2	NA	CASRVSSGSPYNEQFF	TGTGCCAGCAGGGTATCTAGCGGGAGCCCCTACAATGAGCAGTTCTTC
TRBV15	TRBJ2-2	NA	NA	CATSRDRTGARTGELFF	TGTGCCACCAGCAGAGATCGAACAGGAGCCAGGACCGGGGAGCTGTTTTTT
TRBV5-1	TRBJ2-1	NA	NA	CASSLGRDEQFF	TGCGCCAGCAGCTTGGGTCGGGATGAGCAGTTCTTC
TRBV4-2	TRBJ2-5	NA	NA	CASSQDRQETQYF	TGTGCCAGCAGCCAAGACAGACAGGAGACCCAGTACTTC
TRBV18	TRBJ1-1	TRBD1	NA	CASSPGTGGWNTEAFF	TGTGCCAGCTCACCCGGGACAGGGGGATGGAACACTGAAGCTTTCTTT
TRBV3-1/TRBV3-2	TRBJ2-2	NA	many	CASSQAGGPQVGELFF	TGTGCCAGCAGCCAAGCGGGCGGGCCCCAGGTCGGGGAGCTGTTTTTT
TRBV5-1	TRBJ2-5	NA	NA	CASSRNLAPQETQYF	TGCGCCAGCAGCCGGAACCTAGCGCCTCAAGAGACCCAGTACTTC
TRBV12-3/TRBV12-4	TRBJ1-1	NA	once	CASSTQENTEAFF	TGTGCCAGCAGTACGCAGGAGAACACTGAAGCTTTCTTT
TRBV7-9	TRBJ2-1	TRBD2	NA	CASSPTTSGVSYNEQFF	TGTGCCAGCAGCCCGACGACTAGCGGGGTCTCCTACAATGAGCAGTTCTTC
TRBV28	TRBJ1-2	NA	NA	CASSLGDGSYGYTF	TGTGCCAGCAGTTTGGGCGACGGATCCTATGGCTACACCTTC
TRBV11-2	TRBJ1-1	TRBD1	NA	CASSPRQGRAEAFF	TGTGCCAGCAGCCCACGACAGGGGAGGGCTGAAGCTTTCTTT